The source of this T cell receptor (beta chain) is a study of blood T cell repertoires in COVID-19. Study summary: Specimens from acute and convalescent COVID-19 originated in the United States, Italy and Spain.

Clones were sequenced by immunoSEQ multiplex PCR, and TCRdb holds only the in-frame ones, with some missing. The sample consists of over 100,000 clones, about four fifths of them appearing once. The material sequenced was peripheral blood. The sequence was collected from an elderly woman with active or convalescent COVID-19.

CDR3 bases: TGTGCCAGCAGCACAGGACAGGGATGGGGGCCTAACTATGGCTACACCTTC. Translating it yields CASSTGQGWGPNYGYTF. The gene calls are TRBV5-4 and TRBJ1-2; 8 positions agree with TRBD1. CDR1 and CDR2 from the germline V gene are SGHNT and YYREEE (reference sequence). The V and J ends lost 4 bases and 0 bases, in that order; junction bases with no gene match: 11. This CDR3 is 17 amino acids long.